The source of this T cell receptor beta chain is a study of T cells in Graves' hyperthyroidism and ophthalmopathy. General study findings and limits: In the blood, most expanded thyroid clonotypes above 0.001 appeared as well.

V was shortened by 0 bases and J by 2 bases, with 11 bases between the two germline ends. The CDR3 has 14 amino acids. Germline loops: CDR1 DFQATT, CDR2 SNEGSKA (reference sequence). Amplified TCR beta CDR3 regions came from RNA transcripts. During a first-round RT-PCR of the TCR CDR3, the HTBI primer set was used. TCRdb redid the calling of the multiplex PCR reads with MiXCR, one entry per CDR3 protein. This sample has more than 550,000 distinct CDR3 sequences, with just under 45% found just once. The diagnostic basis comprised clinical symptoms, serum thyroxine and TRAb, thyroid ultrasound and orbital computed tomography. This clonotype was observed a handful of times. Antigen specificity is unknown.

The receptor was derived from an adult man with Graves' disease, either hyperthyroidism or ophthalmopathy (not recorded which). Material: peripheral blood or thyroid tissue (not recorded which). The chain uses TRBV20-1 and TRBJ2-7; D uncertain. The CDR3 loop reads CSARDRYMTYEQYF. The CDR3 DNA sequence: TGCAGTGCTAGAGATCGGTACATGACCTACGAGCAGTACTTC.